This T cell receptor (beta chain) was captured in a study of blood T cell repertoires in COVID-19. The V and J ends lost 9 bases and 6 bases respectively, with 14 bases between them. Germline V gene lookup returns CDR1 LNHDA and CDR2 SQIVND (reference sequence). The length of the CDR3 is 13 residues. The assay was immunoSEQ multiplex PCR, and TCRdb's table has in-frame clones only and misses some. In the table there are about 480,000 clones, roughly 88% of which are singletons. This clone was picked up one time. The receptor comes from a woman aged 40 to 55 who had recovered from COVID-19. Sequenced material: PBMCs or T cells enriched from blood (not recorded which). The V call is TRBV19, the J call TRBJ2-2; weak D call: TRBD2 (5 bases). The CDR3 reads CASNLGGPGELFF. In nucleotides, the CDR3 is TGTGCCAGCAACTTAGGCGGGCCCGGGGAGCTGTTTTTT.